Included here is one T cell receptor (beta chain) sequence, with context. This entry comes from a study of blood T cell repertoires in COVID-19. For the study at large: Researchers got acute and convalescent COVID-19 samples from the United States, Italy and Spain.

The CDR3 totals 15 residues. Deletions cut 0 bases from V and 5 bases from J, with 14 bases between. Methods used by the authors: Using reference gene primer amplification, nucleated cell counts were estimated. Some clones are missing from TCRdb's copy, which holds only in-frame ones; the method was immunoSEQ multiplex PCR. V and J calls and clone size are copied from that table; D and trimming were computed from the DNA. In the table there are some 40,000 clones, less than 90% of which are singletons. Sequences were obtained from peripheral blood. The source is a man between 70 and 80 years old with acute or convalescent COVID-19. The genes are TRBV23-1 and TRBJ2-7, with D uncertain. TRBV23-1 is marked as an open reading frame, function uncertain. The CDR3 loop is CASSQSLQNSHEQYF. CDR3 bases: TGCGCCAGCAGTCAATCGCTACAGAACTCGCACGAGCAGTACTTC.